These T cell receptor beta chains were read from a single sample in a study of blood T cell repertoires in COVID-19. Libraries were prepared by immunoSEQ multiplex PCR; TCRdb keeps only in-frame clonotypes and omits some of them. Of about 220,000 clones in the sample, approximately 78% are singletons; the top ten hold approximately 5.6%. The sample was peripheral blood. These TCRs come from a woman aged 70 to 79 with COVID-19, enrolled during active disease. Both conserved end residues are part of each CDR3.

V gene	J gene	CDR3 protein
TRBV3-1/TRBV3-2	TRBJ2-5	CASSGTGGRETQYF
TRBV6-5	TRBJ1-4	CASSYYGQGREKLFF
TRBV29-1	TRBJ1-2	CSGGDSQNYGYTF
TRBV27	TRBJ1-2	CASSLSRQGIGGYTF
TRBV3-1/TRBV3-2	TRBJ2-7	CASSPTSGSGLYEQYF
TRBV6-6	TRBJ2-1	CASRTGGGNEQFF
TRBV7-9	TRBJ2-3	CASSLIAGQYF
TRBV28	TRBJ2-7	CASSLRQGRTTSGRAGLYEQYF
TRBV2	TRBJ1-1	CASGGGLPNTEAFF
TRBV5-1	TRBJ2-7	CASSLSQVPGGEQYF
TRBV19	TRBJ2-7	CASSTLAGVSSYEQYF
TRBV6-5	TRBJ1-1	CASSYSPQGYTEAFF
TRBV19	TRBJ2-7	CASTDGQGGSYEQYF
TRBV14	TRBJ1-1	CASSPVDSTLTEAFF
TRBV4-2	TRBJ2-1	CASSPSSGTYNEQFF
TRBV5-5	TRBJ1-1	CASSLEKQAFF
TRBV7-6	TRBJ2-1	CASSYGTSGLKDYNEQFF
TRBV9	TRBJ2-5	CASSVGVNGETQYF
TRBV24-1	TRBJ1-1	CATSDPGQGKAFF
TRBV9	TRBJ2-5	CASSGGLADETQYF
TRBV11-3	TRBJ1-1	CASSLVGTGVLNTEAFF
TRBV28	TRBJ2-4	CASSYTHLAKNIQYF
TRBV9	TRBJ1-2	CASSLSGFGDYGYTF
TRBV7-2	TRBJ2-5	CASSLVESGLAENF
TRBV7-3	TRBJ2-3	CASSLTLDSTDTQYF
TRBV7-2	TRBJ1-6	CASILTGGSYNSPLHF
TRBV2	TRBJ2-5	CASRGIAGVLVTQYF
TRBV19	TRBJ1-3	CASAPIQTALRNTIYF
TRBV3-1/TRBV3-2	TRBJ1-1	CASSHGGRNTEAFF
TRBV24-1	TRBJ2-2	CATSGGRGENTGELFF
TRBV16	TRBJ1-3	CASSQSRGTGNTIYF
TRBV2	TRBJ1-5	CASTAGGASQPQHF
TRBV24-1	TRBJ2-3	CATGRGRADTQYF
TRBV30	TRBJ1-1	CAWSEGTTRIVNTEAFF
TRBV6-5	TRBJ1-1	CASRTETRAFF
TRBV28	TRBJ1-2	CASRTGGRGYTF